The entry below gives a single T cell receptor beta chain sequence along with its context. Antigen: not known. CD4+ T cells from unexposed donors were obtained before the COVID-19 pandemic (2011-2018). The cells were cultured for about ten days before CD4+ T cells were isolated. This CDR3 spans 16 amino acids. These data come from a study of CD4 T cells in relation to SARS-CoV-2 and coronaviruses. The protocol was immunoSEQ multiplex PCR, while the TCRdb copy is restricted to in-frame clones and leaves out a portion. This sample has tens of thousands of clones; roughly 70% occur once, and the top ten carry 16%.

This chain links TRBV21-1 with TRBJ1-3; the table's D gene call, TRBD1, was not cross checked with the DNA. TRBV21-1 is noted as a pseudogene. Sequenced sample: CD4+ T cells from PBMCs, cultured in vitro. The receptor's source is a human donor in good health. The CDR3 DNA follows: TGTGCCAGCAGCAAACAGTTAGCACAGGGGGGAAACACCATATATTTT. Amino acid sequence: CASSKQLAQGGNTIYF.